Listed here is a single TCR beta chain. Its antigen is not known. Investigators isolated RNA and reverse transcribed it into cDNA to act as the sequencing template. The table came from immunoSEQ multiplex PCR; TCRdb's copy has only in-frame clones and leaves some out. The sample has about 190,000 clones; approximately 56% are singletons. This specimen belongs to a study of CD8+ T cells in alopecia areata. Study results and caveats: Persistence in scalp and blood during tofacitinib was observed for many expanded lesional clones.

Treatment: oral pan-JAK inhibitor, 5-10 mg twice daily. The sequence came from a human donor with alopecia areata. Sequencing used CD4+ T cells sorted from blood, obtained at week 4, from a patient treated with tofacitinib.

The CDR3 protein is CASRMSQGALSQPQHF. As DNA, the CDR3 is TGTGCCAGCAGAATGTCGCAGGGGGCGCTGAGTCAGCCCCAGCATTTT. The rearrangement links TRBV2 to TRBJ1-5, with TRBD1 identical over 8 bases. With 6 bases clipped from V and 6 bases from J, the junction kept 13 bases outside the gene matches. This CDR3 region has 16 residues. CDR1 and CDR2 from the germline V gene are SNHLY and FYNNEI.